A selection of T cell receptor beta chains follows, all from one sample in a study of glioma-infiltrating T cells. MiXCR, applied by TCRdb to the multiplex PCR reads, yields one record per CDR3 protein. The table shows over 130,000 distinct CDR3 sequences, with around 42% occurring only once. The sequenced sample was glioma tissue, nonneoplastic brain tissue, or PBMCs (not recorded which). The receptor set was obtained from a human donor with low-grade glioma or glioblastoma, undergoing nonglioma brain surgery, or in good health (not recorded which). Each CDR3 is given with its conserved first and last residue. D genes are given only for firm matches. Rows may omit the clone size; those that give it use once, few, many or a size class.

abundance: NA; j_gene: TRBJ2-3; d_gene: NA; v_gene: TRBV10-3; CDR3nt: TGTGCCATCAGTCTACATCTCCGGGGGACAGATACGCAGTATTTT; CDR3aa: CAISLHLRGTDTQYF
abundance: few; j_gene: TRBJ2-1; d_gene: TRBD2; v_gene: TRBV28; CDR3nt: TGTGCCAGCAGTCTGACAGCGGGAGTCGGGCCTGATGAGCAGTTCTTC; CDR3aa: CASSLTAGVGPDEQFF
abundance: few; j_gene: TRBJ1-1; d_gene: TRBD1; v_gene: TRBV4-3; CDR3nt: TGCGCCAGCAGCCAGGAGGACAGGGGCTACACTGAAGCTTTCTTT; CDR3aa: CASSQEDRGYTEAFF
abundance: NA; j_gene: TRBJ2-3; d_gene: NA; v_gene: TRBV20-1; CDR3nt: TGCAGTGCTAGAGACGGTTACACAGATACGCAGTATTTT; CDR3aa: CSARDGYTDTQYF
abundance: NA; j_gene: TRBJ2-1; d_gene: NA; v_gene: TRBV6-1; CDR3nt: TGTGCCAGCAGCCCCGCAGATTTTAGCGCTGAGCAGTTCTTC; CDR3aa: CASSPADFSAEQFF
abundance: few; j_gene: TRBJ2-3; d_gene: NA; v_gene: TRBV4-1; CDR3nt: TGCGCCAGCAGCCAAGTAGGGTCTGCAGATACGCAGTATTTT; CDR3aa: CASSQVGSADTQYF
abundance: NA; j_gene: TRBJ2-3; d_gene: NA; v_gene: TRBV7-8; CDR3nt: TGTGCCCGCAGCTTAGTGGGGGGACGTAGCACAGATACGCAGTATTTT; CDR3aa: CARSLVGGRSTDTQYF
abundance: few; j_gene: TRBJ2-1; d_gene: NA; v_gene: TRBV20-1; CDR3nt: TGCAGTGCTAGCCAGGCCTCACCCTCCGAGCAGTTCTTC; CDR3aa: CSASQASPSEQFF
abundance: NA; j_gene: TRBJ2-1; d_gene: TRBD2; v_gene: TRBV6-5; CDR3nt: TGTGCCAGCAGTTACGGACTAGCGGGAGAAAGTGAGCAGTTCTTC; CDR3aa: CASSYGLAGESEQFF
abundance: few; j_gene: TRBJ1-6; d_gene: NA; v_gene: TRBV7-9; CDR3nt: TGTGCCAGCAGCTTAAGCCAGGGTCGGTCACCCCTCCACTTT; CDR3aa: CASSLSQGRSPLHF
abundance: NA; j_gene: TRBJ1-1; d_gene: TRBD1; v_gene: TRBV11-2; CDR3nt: TGTGCCAGCAGACATACAGGGGATTACACTGAAGCTTTCTTT; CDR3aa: CASRHTGDYTEAFF
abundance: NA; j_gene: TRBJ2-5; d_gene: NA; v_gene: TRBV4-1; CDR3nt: TGCGCCAGCAGCCAAGGGAGGCTAAACCAAGAGACCCAGTACTTC; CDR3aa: CASSQGRLNQETQYF
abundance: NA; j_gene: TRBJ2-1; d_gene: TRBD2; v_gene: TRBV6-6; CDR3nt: TGTGCCAGCAGTTACTCCAGGACTAGCGGGACCATAGGGAATGAGCAGTTCTTC; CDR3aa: CASSYSRTSGTIGNEQFF
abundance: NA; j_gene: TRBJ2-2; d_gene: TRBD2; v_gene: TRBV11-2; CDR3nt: TGTGCCAGCAGCCCTCCTAGCGGGAGTCCTTACACCGGGGAGCTGTTTTTT; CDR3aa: CASSPPSGSPYTGELFF
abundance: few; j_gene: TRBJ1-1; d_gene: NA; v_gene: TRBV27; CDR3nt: TGTGCCAGCAGTTTAGGGAGCACTGAAGCTTTCTTT; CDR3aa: CASSLGSTEAFF
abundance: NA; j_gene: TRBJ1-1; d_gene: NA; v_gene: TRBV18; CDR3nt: TGTGCCAGCTCAGAGGGCACTGAAGCTTCCTTT; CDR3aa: CASSEGTEASF
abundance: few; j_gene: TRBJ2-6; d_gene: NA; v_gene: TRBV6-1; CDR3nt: TGTGCCAGCAGTGAAGCGTCAGGGGCCAACGTCCTGACTTTC; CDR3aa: CASSEASGANVLTF
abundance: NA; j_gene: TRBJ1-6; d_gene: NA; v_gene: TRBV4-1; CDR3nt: TGCGCCAGCAGCCAAGGAGACGGGTCAAAGGCACCCCTCCACTTT; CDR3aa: CASSQGDGSKAPLHF
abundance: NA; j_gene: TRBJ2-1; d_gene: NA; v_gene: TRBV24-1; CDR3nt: TGTGCCACCAGTGATTCTGGACTCGCCCGCTACAATGAGCAGTTCTTC; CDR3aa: CATSDSGLARYNEQFF
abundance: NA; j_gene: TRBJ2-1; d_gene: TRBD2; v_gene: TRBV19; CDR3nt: TGTGCCAGTAGTCCGGGGACTAGCGGGGGTTACAATGAGCAGTTCTTC; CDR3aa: CASSPGTSGGYNEQFF
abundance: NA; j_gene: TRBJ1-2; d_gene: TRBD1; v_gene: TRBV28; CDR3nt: TGTGCCAGCAGTTGGACAGGGGCCGCTGGCTACACCTTC; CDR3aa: CASSWTGAAGYTF
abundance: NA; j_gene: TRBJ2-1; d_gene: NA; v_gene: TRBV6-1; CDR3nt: TGTGCCAGCAGTCGAGCCGGACTATACAATGAGCAGTTCTTC; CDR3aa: CASSRAGLYNEQFF
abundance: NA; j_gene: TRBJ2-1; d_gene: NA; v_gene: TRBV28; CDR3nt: TGTGCCAGCAGTTTAGCCTCCTACAATGAGCAGTTCTTC; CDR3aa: CASSLASYNEQFF
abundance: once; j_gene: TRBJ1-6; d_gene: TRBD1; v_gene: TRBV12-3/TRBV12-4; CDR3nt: TGTGCCAGCAGTTTCGGACAGGGGAATTCACCCCTCCACTTT; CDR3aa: CASSFGQGNSPLHF
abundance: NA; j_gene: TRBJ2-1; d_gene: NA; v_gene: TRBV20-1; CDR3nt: TGCAGTGCTAGGCCCGGCTACAATGAGCAGTTCTTC; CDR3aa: CSARPGYNEQFF
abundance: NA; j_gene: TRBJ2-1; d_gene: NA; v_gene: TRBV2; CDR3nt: TGTGCCAGCAGTGAAAATACCCGGGGCGCCTACAATGAGCAGTTCTTC; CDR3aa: CASSENTRGAYNEQFF
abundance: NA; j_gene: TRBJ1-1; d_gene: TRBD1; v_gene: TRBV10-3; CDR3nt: TGTGCCATCAGTGACGGGACAGGAGCTTTCTTT; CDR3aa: CAISDGTGAFF
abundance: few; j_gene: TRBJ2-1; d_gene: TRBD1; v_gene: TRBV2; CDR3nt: TGTGCCAGCCTTGCAAAGGGGACAGGGAGAAATGAGCAGTTCTTC; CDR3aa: CASLAKGTGRNEQFF
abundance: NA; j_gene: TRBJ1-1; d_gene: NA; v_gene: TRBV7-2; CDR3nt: TGTGCCAGCAGCTTAGTACTAGGCGGCTCGGAAGCTTTCTTT; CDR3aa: CASSLVLGGSEAFF
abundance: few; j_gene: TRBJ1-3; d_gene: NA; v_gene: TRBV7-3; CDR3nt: TGTGCCAGCAGCTTGGGCTCTCCGGGAAACACCATATATTTT; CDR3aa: CASSLGSPGNTIYF
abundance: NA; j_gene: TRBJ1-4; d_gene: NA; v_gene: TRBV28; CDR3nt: TGTGCCAGCAGTCTAATGAGGCCAGGGTCGGAAAAACTGTTTTTT; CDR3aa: CASSLMRPGSEKLFF
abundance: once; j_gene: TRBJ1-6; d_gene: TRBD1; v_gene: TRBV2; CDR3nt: TGTGCCAGCAGCCCGGGACAGGGGGGTTCACCCCTCCACTTT; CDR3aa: CASSPGQGGSPLHF
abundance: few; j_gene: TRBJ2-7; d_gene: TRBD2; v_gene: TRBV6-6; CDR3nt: TGTGCCAGCAGTTACGGGACTAGCGGGAGCGTTTACGAGCAGTACTTC; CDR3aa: CASSYGTSGSVYEQYF
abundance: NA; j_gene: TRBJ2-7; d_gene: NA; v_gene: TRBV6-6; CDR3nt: TGTGCCAGCAGTTACGGTCGGGGGTGGGAGCAGTACTTC; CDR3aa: CASSYGRGWEQYF
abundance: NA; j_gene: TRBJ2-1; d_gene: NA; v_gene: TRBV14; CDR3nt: TGTGCCAGCAGCCAAGTGCGCGGGGCTTATTACAATGAGCAGTTCTTC; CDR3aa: CASSQVRGAYYNEQFF
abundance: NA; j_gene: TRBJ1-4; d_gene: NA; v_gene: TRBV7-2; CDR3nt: TGTGCCAGCAGCTTTTTGGCCGAGATCATAAATCGGAATGAAAAACTGTTTTTT; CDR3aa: CASSFLAEIINRNEKLFF
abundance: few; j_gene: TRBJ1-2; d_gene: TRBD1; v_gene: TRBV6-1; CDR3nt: TGTGCCAGCAGGGGGACAGTCTATGGCTACACCTTC; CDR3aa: CASRGTVYGYTF
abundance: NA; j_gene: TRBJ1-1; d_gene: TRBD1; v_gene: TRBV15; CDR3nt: TGTGCCACCAGTGAAGAAGACAGGGAGTTTGCTGAAGCTTTCTTT; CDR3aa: CATSEEDREFAEAFF
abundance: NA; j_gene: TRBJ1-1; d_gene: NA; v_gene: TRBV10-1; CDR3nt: TGCGCCAGCAGTGAGTATTGGCTTAGGAGGCTTGAAGCTTTCTTT; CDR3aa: CASSEYWLRRLEAFF
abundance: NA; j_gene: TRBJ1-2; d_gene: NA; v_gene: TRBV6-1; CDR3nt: TGTGCCATCAGTGACCGCTGGGGAGCCCTCTATGGCTACACCTTC; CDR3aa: CAISDRWGALYGYTF
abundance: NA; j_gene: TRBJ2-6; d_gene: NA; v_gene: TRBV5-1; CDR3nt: TGCGCCAGCAGCTTTGGTCGAGCAGGGTCTGGGGCCAACGTCCTGACTTTC; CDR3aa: CASSFGRAGSGANVLTF
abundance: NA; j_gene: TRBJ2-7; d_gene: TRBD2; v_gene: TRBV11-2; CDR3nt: TGTGCCAGCAGGCAGACGGGACTAGCAGGCGAGCAGTACTTC; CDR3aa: CASRQTGLAGEQYF
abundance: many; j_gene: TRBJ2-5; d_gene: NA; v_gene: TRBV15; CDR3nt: TGTGCCACCAGCAGGGCCGGGACCTATGGGACCCAGTACTTC; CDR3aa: CATSRAGTYGTQYF
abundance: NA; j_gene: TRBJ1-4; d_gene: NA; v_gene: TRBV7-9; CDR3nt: TGTGCCAGCAGCTCAGGGCTAGCAACTAATGAAAAACTGTTTTTT; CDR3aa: CASSSGLATNEKLFF
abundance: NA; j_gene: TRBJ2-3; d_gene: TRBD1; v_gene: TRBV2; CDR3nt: TGTGCCAGCAGCGACAGGGGGCCCACAGATACGCAGTATTTT; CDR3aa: CASSDRGPTDTQYF